This T cell receptor (beta chain) emerged from a study of blood T cell repertoires in COVID-19. About the study: COVID-19 samples, acute and convalescent, were from the United States, Italy and Spain. From T cells, B-cell-depleted T cells, or PBMCs came the material, which was cDNA or gDNA.

This CDR3 has 9 residues. The ends were cut back, 0 bases at V and 13 bases at J, with 4 bases in the middle. Germline CDR1 reads SGHNT; CDR2 reads YYREEE (reference sequence). Per the authors' pipeline: Researchers report that nucleated cell counts were estimated from reference gene primer amplification. Sequenced by immunoSEQ multiplex PCR; TCRdb stores in-frame clones only, minus some. V and J calls and clone size are those listed in that table; D and trimming were worked out from the DNA. Altogether 260,000 or so clones are present, approximately 85% being singletons, with the ten largest covering 0.7%.

The TCR comes from a human donor in a cohort sampled during active COVID-19. This rearrangement joins TRBV5-4 to TRBJ1-2, with D unresolved. The source material was peripheral blood. The CDR3 DNA is TGTGCCAGCAGCTTGGCTTGCACCTTC. It yields the protein CASSLACTF.